This T cell receptor (beta chain) was retrieved from a study of blood T cell repertoires in COVID-19. Turning to the study itself: Both acute and convalescent COVID-19 samples were obtained from the United States, Italy and Spain. In each case, the material was cDNA or gDNA derived from T cells, B-cell-depleted T cells, or PBMCs.

Per the original data handling: Estimation of nucleated cell counts was performed using reference gene primer amplification. Profiled with immunoSEQ multiplex PCR; TCRdb holds only in-frame clones, not every one. V, J and clone size are taken as reported in that table, and D and trimming were inferred from the DNA itself. Of around 30,000 clones in the sample, more than 65% were seen once. The CDR3 runs 15 residues. V lost 3 bases, J lost 1 base, and 11 bases lay in between. The germline CDR1 and CDR2 sequences are KGHSH and LQKENI. The sequenced material came from peripheral blood. V is TRBV18 and J is TRBJ2-3; TRBD1 might be the D (5 bases). The sequence came from a human donor in a cohort sampled during active COVID-19. CDR3 nucleotide sequence: TGTGCCAGCTCACCCCCCTCGACAGGCACAGATACGCAGTATTTT. It is translated as CASSPPSTGTDTQYF.